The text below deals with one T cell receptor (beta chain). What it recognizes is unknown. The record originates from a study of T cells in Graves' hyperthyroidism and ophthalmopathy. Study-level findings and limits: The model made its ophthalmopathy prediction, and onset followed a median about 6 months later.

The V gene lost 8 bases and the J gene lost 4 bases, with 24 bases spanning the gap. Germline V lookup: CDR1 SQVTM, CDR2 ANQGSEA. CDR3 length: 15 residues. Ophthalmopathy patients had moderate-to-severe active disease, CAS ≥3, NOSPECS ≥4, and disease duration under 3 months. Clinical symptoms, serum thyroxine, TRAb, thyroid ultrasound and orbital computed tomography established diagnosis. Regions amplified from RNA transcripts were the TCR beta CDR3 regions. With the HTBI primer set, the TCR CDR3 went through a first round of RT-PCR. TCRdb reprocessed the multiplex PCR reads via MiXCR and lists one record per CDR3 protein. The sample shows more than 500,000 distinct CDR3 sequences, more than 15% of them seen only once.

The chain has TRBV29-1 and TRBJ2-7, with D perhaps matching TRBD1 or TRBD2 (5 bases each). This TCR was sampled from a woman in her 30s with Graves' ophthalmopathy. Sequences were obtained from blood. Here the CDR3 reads CSSPGGREYEYEQYF. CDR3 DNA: TGCAGCTCCCCTGGCGGCAGGGAGTATGAGTACGAGCAGTACTTC.